The 20 T cell receptor beta chains presented below share a single source sample, sequenced in a study of CD8 T cells in ankylosing spondylitis. TCRdb used MiXCR to reprocess the 5' RACE reads, holding one entry per CDR3 protein. The profile shows 130,000 or so distinct CDR3 sequences, roughly 11% of them singletons. Sequences were obtained from blood, either unsorted or a sorted T cell fraction (not recorded which). The receptors stem from a female donor with ankylosing spondylitis or in good health (not recorded which).

This clonotype came up many times. CDR3 sequence reads: CSGLAMDTQYF. CDR3 coding DNA: TGCAGCGGCCTCGCTATGGATACGCAGTATTTT. The chain is built from TRBV29-1 and TRBJ2-3, with unresolved D. The CDR3 covers 11 residues. Germline CDR1 reads SQVTM; CDR2 reads ANQGSEA. The V end was cut by 7 bases, the J end by 6 bases, with 11 bases between.

In its sample, this clonotype was seen many times. The chain employs TRBV5-1 and TRBJ1-1; D gene ambiguous. Germline V CDR1 and CDR2: SGHRS, YFSETQ. CDR3 length: 15 residues. Trimming left V 0 bases short and J 6 bases short, with 15 bases between. The CDR3 sequence is CASSLGRGFGAEAFF. The CDR3 nucleotides read TGCGCCAGCAGCTTGGGTCGAGGGTTTGGGGCTGAAGCTTTCTTT.

This clonotype was observed at least ten times. The chain uses TRBV5-1 and TRBJ1-6; 8 nucleotides line up with TRBD1. V gave up 4 bases and J gave up 6 bases; unmatched junction bases: 3. The CDR3 has 14 residues. Germline V gives CDR1 SGHRS, CDR2 YFSETQ. The CDR3 bases are TGCGCCAGCAGCCGGACAGGGCGTAATTCACCCCTCCACTTT. Translation: CASSRTGRNSPLHF.

This clonotype was seen ten or more times. The chain combines TRBV3-1 with TRBJ1-2; maybe TRBD1 (6 bases). The ends were cut back, 0 bases at V and 2 bases at J, with 13 bases in the middle. The germline V gene has CDR1 LGHDT and CDR2 YNNKEL (reference sequence). This CDR3 region has 16 residues. CDR3 nucleotides: TGTGCCAGCAGCCAAGAGTCCAACAGGGTCAACTATGGCTACACCTTC. Amino acids: CASSQESNRVNYGYTF. The variable domain in full, with the rest retrieved from reference TRBV3-1 and TRBJ1-2, is DTAVSQTPKYLVTQMGNDKSIKCEQNLGHDTMYWYKQDSKKFLKIMFSYNNKELIINETVPNRFSPKSPDKAHLNLHINSLELGDSAVYFCASSQESNRVNYGYTFGSGTRLTVV.

This clonotype was detected many times. The rearrangement joins TRBV5-1 to TRBJ2-2; D may be TRBD1 or TRBD2 (6 bases each). The CDR3 runs to 15 residues. Germline V CDR1 and CDR2: SGHRS, YFSETQ. Trimming took 9 bases from V and 3 from J, leaving 18 bases between them. CDR3 bases: TGCGCCACTTCTAGGGGGGCACAATACACCGGGGAGCTGTTTTTT. It encodes CATSRGAQYTGELFF. The entire variable domain, with the rest obtained from reference TRBV5-1 and TRBJ2-2, is as follows: KAGVTQTPRYLIKTRGQQVTLSCSPISGHRSVSWYQQTPGQGLQFLFEYFSETQRNKGNFPGRFSGRQFSNSRSEMNVSTLELGDSALYLCATSRGAQYTGELFFGEGSRLTVL.

This clonotype appeared many times. The chain is built from TRBV24-1 and TRBJ2-3; TRBD2 might be the D (5 bases). Trimming removed 0 bases at V and 0 bases at J, with 9 bases between. The CDR3 covers 16 residues. The germline V gene encodes CDR1 KGHDR and CDR2 SFDVKD. Here the CDR3 DNA reads TGTGCCACCAGTGATTTGCCCCGGGGTAGCACAGATACGCAGTATTTT. Its translation: CATSDLPRGSTDTQYF.

This clonotype was recorded at least ten times. The gene calls are TRBV7-9 and TRBJ1-2, with a weak D call TRBD1 (5 bases). Trimming took off 1 base at V and 4 bases at J, with 10 bases between the two ends. Germline V CDR1 and CDR2: SEHNR, FQNEAQ (reference sequence). This CDR3 contains 14 residues. The CDR3 bases are TGTGCCAGCAGCTTAGAACGGGGGGGCTATGGCTACACCTTC. It codes for CASSLERGGYGYTF.

The table lists this clonotype with a few counts. The V gene is TRBV5-1, the J gene TRBJ2-3; D gene unclear. Trimming took 5 bases from V and 1 from J, leaving 11 bases between them. CDR1 is SGHRS and CDR2 is YFSETQ in the germline V gene. The CDR3 sequence is 14 residues long. In nucleotides, the CDR3 is TGCGCCAGCAGATTTGTACCCCGCACAGATACGCAGTATTTT. As protein: CASRFVPRTDTQYF.

This clonotype has ten or more counts. This chain uses TRBV12-3 or TRBV12-4 with TRBJ2-7; 8 bases fit TRBD1. The junction had 4 bases not matched to a gene; V was cut back by 6 bases and J by 6 bases. This CDR3 spans 12 amino acids. In nucleotides, the CDR3 is TGTGCCAGCAGCGAACAGGGGGTCGAGCAGTACTTC. Protein sequence: CASSEQGVEQYF.

The table lists this clonotype with many counts. The chain recombines TRBV19 with TRBJ2-1; TRBD2 agrees at 9 bases. The ends lost 2 bases at V and 7 bases at J; junction bases unmatched: 6. Germline assignment: CDR1 LNHDA and CDR2 SQIVND (reference sequence). This CDR3 is 15 amino acids long. CDR3 loop: CASSILASGANEQFF. The DNA of the CDR3 is TGTGCCAGTAGTATATTGGCTAGCGGGGCAAATGAGCAGTTCTTC.

Many counts were recorded for this clonotype. The chain employs TRBV29-1 and TRBJ1-1; no definite D call. This CDR3 comprises 8 residues. Germline CDR1 reads SQVTM; CDR2 reads ANQGSEA. Trimming removed 4 bases from V and 10 bases from J, with 4 bases in between. CDR3 in amino acids: CSVGRAFF. DNA of the CDR3: TGCAGCGTTGGGAGAGCTTTCTTT.

Many counts were recorded for this clonotype. The chain joins TRBV30 to TRBJ1-1; tentatively, D is TRBD1 (6 bases). The CDR3 has 13 amino acids. Between the trimmed V and J ends, which lost 0 bases and 8 bases, there was a span of 13 bases. Germline CDR1 is GTSNPN and CDR2 is SVGIG (reference sequence). CDR3 nucleotides: TGTGCCTGGAGTGTACGAGTTAGGGGGGAAGCTTTCTTT. Translating gives CAWSVRVRGEAFF.

This clonotype was seen ten or more times. This rearrangement joins TRBV9 to TRBJ2-5, with D perhaps TRBD1 or TRBD2 (5 bases each). The CDR3 is 14 amino acids. Germline CDR1 and CDR2: SGDLS and YYNGEE. V gave up 3 bases and J gave up 7 bases, with 16 bases separating them. CDR3 DNA sequence: TGTGCCAGCAGCGCGGATGGAGAGAGGGGGACCCAGTACTTC. Protein product: CASSADGERGTQYF.

The chain's CDR3 is CASSLAGLAGGSPYNEQFF. The CDR3 nucleotides are TGTGCCAGCAGCTTAGCTGGACTAGCGGGGGGCAGCCCCTACAATGAGCAGTTCTTC. The chain has TRBV7-2 and TRBJ2-1, with TRBD2 identical over 14 bases. V lost 0 bases and J lost 2; bases outside the gene matches: 6. The CDR3 is 19 amino acids. Germline values: CDR1 SGHTA, CDR2 FQGNSA. The variable domain in full, with the rest retrieved from reference TRBV7-2 and TRBJ2-1, is GAGVSQSPSNKVTEKGKDVELRCDPISGHTALYWYRQSLGQGLEFLIYFQGNSAPDKSGLPSDRFSAERTGGSVSTLTIQRTQQEDSAVYLCASSLAGLAGGSPYNEQFFGPGTRLTVL.

This clonotype was counted ten times or more. This chain links TRBV5-1 with TRBJ1-2; TRBD1 matches at 10 bases. CDR3 length: 14 amino acids. The junction had 3 bases not matched to a gene; V was cut back by 0 bases and J by 7 bases. Germline V gene data show CDR1 as SGHRS and CDR2 as YFSETQ. In DNA, the CDR3 is TGCGCCAGCAGCTTGGGACAGGGGGCAGGTGGCTACACCTTC. Amino acid sequence: CASSLGQGAGGYTF.

The table lists this clonotype with a few counts. The genes are TRBV7-2 and TRBJ2-5; D is possibly TRBD1 (5 bases). Germline V gene data show CDR1 as SGHTA and CDR2 as FQGNSA. V was cut by 5 bases and J by 2 bases, with 12 bases left in between. The CDR3 runs to 14 residues. The CDR3 sequence is CASSPNQGQETQYF. CDR3 DNA: TGTGCCAGCAGCCCCAACCAGGGTCAAGAGACCCAGTACTTC.

Ten or more counts support this clonotype. V usage is TRBV5-6 and J usage is TRBJ2-7, with 13 bases matching TRBD2. In germline, CDR1 is SGHDT, CDR2 YYEEEE. CDR3 length equals 14 residues. Losses at the gene ends were 2 bases for V and 6 bases for J; bases not matched to a gene: 2. CDR3 nucleotide sequence: TGTGCCAGCAGCTTTACTAGCGGGAGGGCCGAGCAGTACTTC. Translated, it gives CASSFTSGRAEQYF.

This clonotype was counted between two and nine times. The chain recombines TRBV5-5 with TRBJ2-7; the D call may be TRBD1 or TRBD2 (5 bases each). Germline V gene lookup returns CDR1 SGHKS and CDR2 YYEKEE (reference sequence). The CDR3 runs 16 residues. Trimming left V 4 bases short and J 0 bases short, with 17 bases between. The DNA for the CDR3 is TGTGCCAGCAGCCCAACGTCCGGGGCGGCCTCCTACGAGCAGTACTTC. Amino acid sequence: CASSPTSGAASYEQYF.

This clonotype was counted at least ten times. This sequence joins TRBV27 and TRBJ2-7; TRBD2 aligns across 10 bases. V lost 8 bases and J lost 4; bases outside the gene matches: 11. This CDR3 has 15 amino acids. CDR1 and CDR2 from the germline V gene are MNHEY and SMNVEV (reference sequence). CDR3 sequence (DNA): TGTGCCAGCGGAGAGGCTAGCGGGAGTAAGTACGAGCAGTACTTC. Amino acid sequence: CASGEASGSKYEQYF.

This clonotype appeared a few times. The chain carries TRBV30 and TRBJ1-1, with 8 bases identical to TRBD1. The CDR3 spans 12 residues. CDR1 and CDR2 from the germline V gene are GTSNPN and SVGIG (reference sequence). Germline trimming cut 3 bases from V and 10 bases from J; bases unmatched to any gene: 7. In DNA, the CDR3 is TGTGCCTGGAGGCCTGCTGGACAGGGAGCTTTCTTT. It codes for CAWRPAGQGAFF. Full variable domain (remainder filled in from reference TRBV30 and TRBJ1-1): SQTIHQWPATLVQPVGSPLSLECTVEGTSNPNLYWYRQAAGRGLQLLFYSVGIGQISSEVPQNLSASRPQDRQFILSSKKLLLSDSGFYLCAWRPAGQGAFFGQGTRLTVV.